Below, 9 T cell receptor beta chains from the same sample are listed, as sequenced in a study. TCRdb itself ran the 5' RACE reads through MiXCR, one entry per CDR3 protein. Here the sample spans fewer than 55,000 distinct CDR3 sequences, 22% being singletons. Tregs were sorted as CD4+CD25+CD127-/low cells. Sequences were obtained from Tregs sorted from a lymph node. The receptors derive from a female donor with breast cancer.

The chain couples TRBV15 to TRBJ2-2; 8 bases are shared with TRBD2. The germline gives CDR1 LNHNV, CDR2 YYDKDF (reference sequence). The CDR3 loop spans 15 amino acids. Losses at the gene ends were 4 bases for V and 5 bases for J; bases not matched to a gene: 6. CDR3 in DNA: TGTGCCACCAGCAATGCGGGAGGCTCGACCGGGGAGCTGTTTTTT. Amino acids: CATSNAGGSTGELFF.

A note on this clonotype: Compared with germline, one end of the junction differs, possibly owing to a read error. The chain combines TRBV5-1 with TRBJ2-1; 11 bases map to TRBD2. Germline-derived CDR1 and CDR2 are SGHRS and YFSETQ. The CDR3 contains 16 residues. This chain's CDR3 is CASCLILAGGVDEQFF. The CDR3 DNA reads as TGCGCCAGCTGCTTGATCCTAGCGGGAGGTGTCGATGAGCAGTTCTTC.

This clonotype was counted at least ten times. This rearrangement joins TRBV20-1 to TRBJ2-3, with D hard to call. Trimming cost V 1 base and J 4 bases, with 6 bases left between them. CDR1 is DFQATT and CDR2 is SNEGSKA in the germline V gene (reference sequence). The CDR3 covers 12 residues. The CDR3 DNA reads TGCAGTGCTAGAGTATTTGCAGATACGCAGTATTTT. Residues: CSARVFADTQYF.

Points on this clonotype: This may come from a read error, since a much larger clone is one base off. The rearrangement joins TRBV20-1 to TRBJ2-2; 8 bases are shared with TRBD1. The germline CDR1 and CDR2 sequences are DFQATT and SNEGSKA (reference sequence). The CDR3 sequence is 14 residues long. The chain's CDR3 is CSTRQGSSTGELFF. The CDR3 DNA is TGCAGTACTAGACAGGGGAGTAGCACCGGGGAGCTGTTTTTT.

This clonotype was found many times. This chain connects TRBV4-1 to TRBJ2-1, with 11 positions matching TRBD2. This CDR3 has 17 amino acids. Germline CDR1 is MGHRA and CDR2 is YSYEKL. V lost 4 bases, J lost 7 bases, and 12 bases stayed unmatched. The DNA of the CDR3 is TGCGCCAGCAGCCGCGGGGGACTAGCGGCCCTAGGGAATGAGCAGTTCTTC. It translates to CASSRGGLAALGNEQFF.

This clonotype showed up just a few times. The chain uses TRBV18 and TRBJ2-4, with a tentative D call TRBD1 (5 bases). With 5 bases removed from V and 0 bases from J, the gap between germline ends came to 5 bases. Germline-derived CDR1 and CDR2 are KGHSH and LQKENI. CDR3 size: 13 residues. The CDR3: CASSGAAKNIQYF. CDR3 nucleotide sequence: TGTGCCAGCTCAGGGGCAGCCAAAAACATTCAGTACTTC.

In this sample, this clonotype turned up many times. This sequence joins TRBV13 and TRBJ2-1, with 9 bases that match TRBD1. Losses at the gene ends were 4 bases for V and 7 bases for J; bases not matched to a gene: 8. Germline CDR1 and CDR2: PRHDT and FYEKMQ (reference sequence). The CDR3 length is 15 residues. The CDR3: CASSYRDRVDNEQFF. CDR3 nucleotide sequence: TGTGCCAGCAGCTACCGGGACAGGGTGGATAATGAGCAGTTCTTC. Full variable domain (rest looked up from reference TRBV13 and TRBJ2-1): AAGVIQSPRHLIKEKRETATLKCYPIPRHDTVYWYQQGPGQDPQFLISFYEKMQSDKGSIPDRFSAQQFSDYHSELNMSSLELGDSALYFCASSYRDRVDNEQFFGPGTRLTVL.

This sequence joins TRBV3-1 and TRBJ2-7, with D possibly TRBD2 on 5 matching bases. V gave up 0 bases and J gave up 6 bases, with 12 bases separating them. The length of the CDR3 is 14 residues. CDR1 LGHDT and CDR2 YNNKEL come from the germline V gene (reference sequence). CDR3 region: CASSQELGDGEQYF. The CDR3 DNA reads as TGTGCCAGCAGCCAAGAACTCGGGGATGGCGAGCAGTACTTC.

About this clonotype: This may be a read error: a much more frequent sequence differs by one nucleotide. The gene calls are TRBV20-1 and TRBJ2-5, with D perhaps assigned TRBD1 or TRBD2 (6 bases each). Looked up from germline, CDR1 is DFQATT and CDR2 is SNEGSKA (reference sequence). CDR3 length equals 14 residues. V was pared by 6 bases and J by 5 bases, with 19 bases between. The CDR3 DNA is TGCAGTGCCCCTACCGGGGGCGTCGGGGAGACCCAGTACTTC. Translated, it gives CSAPTGGVGETQYF.